The 32 T cell receptor beta chains listed next were all sequenced from one sample in a study of Graves' ophthalmopathy and Graves' hyperthyroidism. The authors amplified TCR beta CDR3 regions from RNA transcripts. Following a first-round RT-PCR that used HTBI primers, a second-round multiplex PCR was carried out. MiXCR, run by TCRdb on the multiplex PCR reads, gives a single entry per CDR3 protein. This sample has about 500,000 distinct CDR3 sequences, with around 14% found just once. The sample was blood. Receptor source: a woman aged 25 to 39 with Graves' ophthalmopathy.

This clonotype was seen many times. J is TRBJ2-5 and V is TRBV6-5; 13 bases match TRBD2. Germline CDR1 is MNHEY and CDR2 is SVGAGI. V gave up 4 bases and J gave up 1 base; unmatched junction bases: 9. CDR3 length: 18 amino acids. The DNA for the CDR3 is TGTGCCAGCAGTTCCTTATGGACTAGCGGGGGCGGCCAAGAGACCCAGTACTTC. Encoded protein: CASSSLWTSGGGQETQYF.

This clonotype showed up many times. This chain connects TRBV29-1 to TRBJ1-1, with 7 bases matching TRBD1. This CDR3 has 15 amino acids. Germline loops: CDR1 SQVTM, CDR2 ANQGSEA. The CDR3 loop is CSSRGLGQSNTEAFF. The DNA of the CDR3 is TGCAGTTCCAGGGGATTGGGACAGTCTAACACTGAAGCTTTCTTT.

In this sample, this clonotype turned up many times. This chain links TRBV29-1 with TRBJ2-5; no reliable D call. Germline-derived CDR1 and CDR2 are SQVTM and ANQGSEA. The CDR3 contains 13 residues. V dropped 6 bases and J dropped 4 bases, with 15 bases sitting between them. The CDR3 DNA sequence: TGCAGCGTCCAACGTGCGTTTAGAGAGACCCAGTACTTC. Translating gives CSVQRAFRETQYF.

This clonotype came up many times. The CDR3 loop reads CASRDGFEAFF. CDR3 sequence (DNA): TGTGCCAGCAGGGATGGATTTGAAGCTTTCTTT. The chain couples TRBV2 to TRBJ1-1, with D unclear. The CDR3 totals 11 residues. Germline assignment: CDR1 SNHLY and CDR2 FYNNEI. V lost 6 bases and J 7 bases, leaving 9 bases between the germline ends.

This clonotype has ten or more counts. The chain links TRBV20-1 to TRBJ2-7; TRBD1 matches 11 bases. Germline trimming cut 6 bases from V and 5 bases from J; bases unmatched to any gene: 12. This CDR3 is 15 amino acids long. From germline, CDR1 is DFQATT and CDR2 SNEGSKA (reference sequence). The CDR3 sequence is CSANTGTGGVDEQYF. CDR3 in DNA: TGCAGTGCAAACACCGGGACAGGGGGTGTCGACGAGCAGTACTTC.

In this sample, this clonotype turned up many times. The V call is TRBV7-9, the J call TRBJ1-6; no clear D. CDR3 length equals 15 residues. Trimming left V 2 bases short and J 13 bases short, with 18 bases between. CDR1 SEHNR and CDR2 FQNEAQ come from the germline V gene (reference sequence). The CDR3 coding sequence is TGTGCCAGCAGCTTAAGCAACACACCCGACTCCCCCCTCCACTTT. It specifies CASSLSNTPDSPLHF.

Only a few counts were recorded for this clonotype. The chain joins TRBV28 to TRBJ1-5; 12 nucleotides align to TRBD1. With 0 bases clipped from V and 6 bases from J, the junction kept 6 bases outside the gene matches. CDR1 MDHEN and CDR2 SYDVKM come from the germline V gene. The CDR3 covers 17 residues. For the CDR3, the DNA is TGTGCCAGCAGTTTATGGGCCGGGACAGGGGGCTCTCAGCCCCAGCATTTT. The encoded protein is CASSLWAGTGGSQPQHF.

With respect to this clonotype: One junction end disagrees with the germline gene, perhaps due to a read error. The DNA for the CDR3 is TGTGCCAGCAGCGTAGTATATCCGGGACAGGGTGGTTTGAGCTCCGGGGATCTGTTTTTT. As protein: CASSVVYPGQGGLSSGDLFF. The V gene is TRBV9, the J gene TRBJ2-2; 9 bases are a match to TRBD1. CDR1 is SGDLS, CDR2 YYNGEE, per germline. The length of the CDR3 is 20 residues.

This clonotype was recorded at least ten times. The chain carries TRBV6-5 and TRBJ2-2; D uncertain. The germline V and J ends were trimmed by 0 bases and 2 bases, with 13 bases remaining between them. The CDR3 totals 17 residues. Germline-derived CDR1 and CDR2 are MNHEY and SVGAGI. The CDR3 here is CASSYSGTRFNTGELFF. The DNA of the CDR3 is TGTGCCAGCAGTTACTCGGGTACGAGGTTCAACACCGGGGAGCTGTTTTTT.

In this sample, this clonotype turned up a few times. No conserved phenylalanine or tryptophan ends this CDR3, so it is likely a read error. The genes are TRBV28 and TRBJ1-2, with 8 nucleotides matching TRBD1. Per the germline V gene, CDR1 is MDHEN and CDR2 is SYDVKM. CDR3 length: 18 amino acids. Trimming removed 5 bases from V and 0 bases from J; junction bases left unmatched: 14. This chain's CDR3 is CASSPIPDRAFPNYGYTY. DNA of the CDR3: TGTGCCAGCAGTCCTATCCCGGACAGGGCATTTCCTAACTATGGCTACACCTAC.

This clonotype was detected many times. V and J are TRBV30 and TRBJ1-6; TRBD1 matches at 9 bases. This CDR3 has 15 amino acids. V shed 4 bases and J 11 bases; nucleotides not matched to a gene: 12. Germline CDR1 GTSNPN, CDR2 SVGIG (reference sequence). CDR3 amino acids: CAWKNRDRVYPPLHF. CDR3 in DNA: TGTGCCTGGAAGAATCGGGACAGGGTTTATCCACCCCTCCACTTT.

This clonotype came up many times. This rearrangement joins TRBV12-3 or TRBV12-4 to TRBJ1-1; D remains ambiguous. The CDR3 loop spans 13 amino acids. V lost 3 bases and J 4 bases, leaving 9 bases between the germline ends. The CDR3 DNA is TGTGCCAGCAGTTTCGGGAAGGTCACTGAAGCTTTCTTT. Amino acid sequence: CASSFGKVTEAFF.

This clonotype turned up a few times. The chain is built from TRBV24-1 and TRBJ1-1, with D perhaps TRBD1 (5 bases). Deletions cut 5 bases from V and 3 bases from J, with 9 bases between. Germline V gene data show CDR1 as KGHDR and CDR2 as SFDVKD. CDR3 size: 13 residues. DNA for the CDR3: TGTGCCACCAGTGCGGGGGGAGACACTGAAGCTTTCTTT. As protein: CATSAGGDTEAFF.

The chain couples TRBV19 to TRBJ1-5; no reliable D call. The CDR3 has 14 residues. Deletions cut 4 bases from V and 3 bases from J, with 10 bases between. Germline assignment: CDR1 LNHDA and CDR2 SQIVND (reference sequence). CDR3 protein: CASSTGSINQPQHF. CDR3 sequence (DNA): TGTGCCAGTAGTACTGGCAGTATCAATCAGCCCCAGCATTTT.

This clonotype was seen at least ten times. CDR3 nucleotides: TGTGCCACCAGCAGAGAAGACAGGAGCTCCTACGAGCAGTACTTC. Protein sequence: CATSREDRSSYEQYF. The genes are TRBV15 and TRBJ2-7, with a possible D match to TRBD1 (6 bases). This CDR3 comprises 15 residues. Trimming took 0 bases from V and 0 from J, leaving 9 bases between them. Germline-derived CDR1 and CDR2 are LNHNV and YYDKDF (reference sequence).

This clonotype was detected many times. The chain combines TRBV30 with TRBJ2-7; the D gene could be TRBD1 or TRBD2 (5 bases each). The germline CDR1 and CDR2 sequences are GTSNPN and SVGIG (reference sequence). CDR3 length: 14 residues. V lost 3 bases to trimming and J lost 0 bases, with 12 bases between them. The CDR3 region is CAWRSLRGSYEQYF. CDR3 nucleotides: TGTGCCTGGAGGTCCCTGAGGGGCTCCTACGAGCAGTACTTC.

In this sample, this clonotype turned up many times. The chain employs TRBV5-1 and TRBJ2-7, with 8 bases aligning to TRBD2. V shed 2 bases, J shed 3 bases, and the junction held 4 bases outside the gene matches. The CDR3 has 14 residues. Germline CDR1 reads SGHRS; CDR2 reads YFSETQ. The CDR3 reads CASSFETSVYEQYF. Written as DNA, the CDR3 is TGCGCCAGCAGCTTCGAGACTAGCGTCTACGAGCAGTACTTC.

This sequence joins TRBV25-1 and TRBJ2-6, with 11 bases lining up with TRBD1. V lost 3 bases, J lost 3 bases, and 4 bases stayed unmatched. The CDR3 runs to 17 residues. Germline V gives CDR1 MGHDK, CDR2 SYGVNS. DNA for the CDR3: TGTGCCAGCAGTGAGGACAGGGGGCATAATGGGGCCAACGTCCTGACTTTC. The encoded protein is CASSEDRGHNGANVLTF. Combining the CDR3 with reference TRBV25-1 and TRBJ2-6 gives the whole variable domain EADIYQTPRYLVIGTGKKITLECSQTMGHDKMYWYQQDPGMELHLIHYSYGVNSTEKGDLSSESTVSRIRTEHFPLTLESARPSHTSQYLCASSEDRGHNGANVLTFGAGSRLTVL.

This clonotype appeared many times. This chain uses TRBV27 with TRBJ2-7; D is uncertain. This CDR3 is built from 15 residues. Germline V CDR1 and CDR2: MNHEY, SMNVEV (reference sequence). V lost 3 bases and J lost 2, with 14 bases in between. CDR3: CASSFVNHSPYEQYF. Here the CDR3 DNA reads TGTGCCAGCAGTTTTGTTAACCACAGCCCCTACGAGCAGTACTTC.

This clonotype came up many times. The CDR3 loop is CASSWESNQPQHF. The CDR3 bases are TGTGCCAGTAGCTGGGAGAGCAATCAGCCCCAGCATTTT. The rearrangement links TRBV19 to TRBJ1-5; no firm D call. The V end was cut by 6 bases, the J end by 1 base, with 7 bases between. The germline V gene encodes CDR1 LNHDA and CDR2 SQIVND (reference sequence). The CDR3 loop spans 13 amino acids. The variable domain in full, completed from reference TRBV19 and TRBJ1-5, reads DGGITQSPKYLFRKEGQNVTLSCEQNLNHDAMYWYRQDPGQGLRLIYYSQIVNDFQKGDIAEGYSVSREKKESFPLTVTSAQKNPTAFYLCASSWESNQPQHFGDGTRLSIL.

The chain links TRBV3-1 to TRBJ1-6, with D unclear. Germline V lookup: CDR1 LGHDT, CDR2 YNNKEL (reference sequence). The CDR3 sequence is 14 residues long. V was cut by 1 base and J by 7 bases, with 8 bases left in between. This chain's CDR3 is CASSQGQTNSPLHF. Written as DNA, the CDR3 is TGTGCCAGCAGCCAAGGGCAGACCAATTCACCCCTCCACTTT. Supplemented by reference TRBV3-1 and TRBJ1-6, the full variable domain reads DTAVSQTPKYLVTQMGNDKSIKCEQNLGHDTMYWYKQDSKKFLKIMFSYNNKELIINETVPNRFSPKSPDKAHLNLHINSLELGDSAVYFCASSQGQTNSPLHFGNGTRLTVT.

This rearrangement joins TRBV6-4 to TRBJ1-6; D might be TRBD1 (5 bases). CDR3 length: 14 amino acids. The ends were cut back, 2 bases at V and 7 bases at J, with 9 bases in the middle. CDR1 is MRHNA and CDR2 is SNTAGT in the germline V gene. CDR3 sequence reads: CASSDRGRNSPLHF. In DNA form, the CDR3 reads TGTGCCAGCAGTGACAGGGGACGAAATTCACCCCTCCACTTT.

The chain recombines TRBV28 with TRBJ1-5, with a possible D match to TRBD1 (5 bases). Between the trimmed V and J ends, which lost 5 bases and 9 bases, there was a span of 17 bases. Germline loops: CDR1 MDHEN, CDR2 SYDVKM. The CDR3 length is 14 residues. CDR3 amino acids: CASSPQGPQGPQHF. The CDR3 region has the DNA TGTGCCAGCAGTCCCCAGGGCCCCCAGGGGCCCCAGCATTTT.

This chain joins TRBV10-1 and TRBJ2-5; D might be TRBD2 (6 bases). The germline V gene has CDR1 WNHNN and CDR2 SYGVQD (reference sequence). V shed 10 bases and J shed 2 bases, with 23 bases lying between them. The CDR3 length is 16 residues. The CDR3: CAIKLGTVRLQETQYF. CDR3 coding DNA: TGCGCCATAAAGCTCGGGACTGTGAGGCTTCAAGAGACCCAGTACTTC.

This chain joins TRBV4-2 and TRBJ2-7, with D maybe TRBD2 (7 bases). Germline lookup yields CDR1 LGHNA and CDR2 YNFKEQ. The ends were cut back, 0 bases at V and 4 bases at J, with 13 bases in the middle. The CDR3 has 15 residues. This CDR3 reads CASSQDRRGGYEQYF. CDR3 DNA: TGTGCCAGCAGCCAAGATCGAAGGGGGGGTTACGAGCAGTACTTC.

This clonotype was seen at least ten times. Since a much larger clone is just one base distant, this may be a read error. The V call is TRBV2, the J call TRBJ2-7, with 8 bases matching TRBD2. This CDR3 contains 15 residues. Germline CDR1 reads SNHLY; CDR2 reads FYNNEI. Germline trimming cut 8 bases from V and 4 bases from J; bases unmatched to any gene: 13. The CDR3 DNA reads TGTGCCAGCCCTCGCATGGGCCGGGAGGGTTACGAGCAGTACTTC. It specifies CASPRMGREGYEQYF.

This clonotype showed up many times. The V call is TRBV15, the J call TRBJ1-6; D call uncertain. Germline loops: CDR1 LNHNV, CDR2 YYDKDF (reference sequence). V was cut by 0 bases and J by 9 bases, with 15 bases left in between. This CDR3 is 16 amino acids long. The CDR3 is CATSRDFANHLSPLHF. The CDR3 region has the DNA TGTGCCACCAGCAGAGATTTCGCGAATCATCTTTCACCCCTCCACTTT. The variable domain in full, with the rest retrieved from reference TRBV15 and TRBJ1-6, is DAMVIQNPRYQVTQFGKPVTLSCSQTLNHNVMYWYQQKSSQAPKLLFHYYDKDFNNEADTPDNFQSRRPNTSFCFLDIRSPGLGDTAMYLCATSRDFANHLSPLHFGNGTRLTVT.

This clonotype showed up many times. The chain has TRBV28 and TRBJ1-5; TRBD1 matches 7 bases. Germline values: CDR1 MDHEN, CDR2 SYDVKM. The CDR3 runs 15 residues. J gave up 5 bases and V 6 bases, and 10 bases lay outside the gene matches. This chain's CDR3 is CASSLLRDRYQPQHF. CDR3 in DNA: TGTGCCAGCAGCCTACTCCGGGACAGATATCAGCCCCAGCATTTT.

This clonotype was observed many times. The CDR3: CRQDSEETQYF. The CDR3, as DNA: TGCAGACAGGACAGTGAAGAGACCCAGTACTTC. This sequence joins TRBV20-1 and TRBJ2-5; TRBD1 is a possible D gene (6 bases). The germline gives CDR1 DFQATT, CDR2 SNEGSKA (reference sequence). The CDR3 has 11 amino acids.

This clonotype was seen a few times. As DNA, the CDR3 is TGTGCCAGCAGTTATTTAGCGGGAGACACCGGGGAGCTGTTTTTT. Its translation: CASSYLAGDTGELFF. The rearrangement links TRBV6-5 to TRBJ2-2, with 9 bases lining up with TRBD2. Losses at the gene ends were 3 bases for V and 3 bases for J; bases not matched to a gene: 2. The CDR3 runs 15 residues. Per the germline V gene, CDR1 is MNHEY and CDR2 is SVGAGI.

This clonotype was recorded at least ten times. The V call is TRBV30, the J call TRBJ1-2; 7 bases map to TRBD1. CDR3 size: 15 residues. Germline CDR1 and CDR2: GTSNPN and SVGIG (reference sequence). Trimming at V came to 2 bases and at J to 4 bases, leaving 10 bases not matched to a gene. The CDR3 loop reads CAWSLGQIPAYGYTF. The DNA for the CDR3 is TGTGCCTGGAGTTTGGGACAGATTCCTGCCTATGGCTACACCTTC.

The table lists this clonotype with many counts. The DNA of the CDR3 is TGTGCCAGCAGTTACTCGTTTTCCAGGGCCTACGAGCAGTACTTC. This sequence encodes CASSYSFSRAYEQYF. This chain uses TRBV6-5 with TRBJ2-7; tentatively, D is TRBD1 (5 bases). Germline V lookup: CDR1 MNHEY, CDR2 SVGAGI. This CDR3 has 15 residues. V dropped 0 bases and J dropped 2 bases, with 11 bases sitting between them.